The present T cell receptor beta chain was sequenced within a study of blood T cell repertoires in COVID-19. Measured with immunoSEQ multiplex PCR; TCRdb has only the in-frame clones, and not every one. The sample includes some 530,000 clones, approximately 85% of them seen just once. Germline V lookup: CDR1 SGHVS, CDR2 FNYEAQ. V lost 2 bases to trimming and J lost 2 bases, with 16 bases between them. This CDR3 is 16 amino acids long. The chain couples TRBV7-6 to TRBJ2-7; maybe TRBD2 (6 bases). This TCR was recovered from a human donor in a cohort sampled during active COVID-19. Sequencing used peripheral blood. The CDR3 region has the DNA TGTGCCAGCAGCTTACTCTCTAGCGCCACTGCCTACGAGCAGTACTTC. Amino acids: CASSLLSSATAYEQYF.